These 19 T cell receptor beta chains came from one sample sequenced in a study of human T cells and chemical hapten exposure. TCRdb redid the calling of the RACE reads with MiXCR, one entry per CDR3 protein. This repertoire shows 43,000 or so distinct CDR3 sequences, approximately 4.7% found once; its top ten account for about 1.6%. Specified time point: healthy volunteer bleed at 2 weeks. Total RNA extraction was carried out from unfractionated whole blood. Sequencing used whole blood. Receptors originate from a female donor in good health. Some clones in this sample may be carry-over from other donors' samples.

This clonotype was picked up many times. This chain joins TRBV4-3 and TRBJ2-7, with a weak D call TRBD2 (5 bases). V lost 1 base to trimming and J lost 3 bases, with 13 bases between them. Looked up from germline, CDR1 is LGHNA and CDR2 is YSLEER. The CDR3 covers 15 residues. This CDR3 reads CASSQVGKGDYEQYF. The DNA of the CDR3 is TGCGCCAGCAGCCAAGTCGGCAAGGGAGACTACGAGCAGTACTTC.

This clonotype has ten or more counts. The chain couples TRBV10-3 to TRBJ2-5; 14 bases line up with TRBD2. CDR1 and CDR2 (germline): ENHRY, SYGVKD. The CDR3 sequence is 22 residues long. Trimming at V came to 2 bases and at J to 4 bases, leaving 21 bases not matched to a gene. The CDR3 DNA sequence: TGTGCCATCAGTGAGCAATCCCAGTACGGACTAGCGGGGGGCGGTTATGGAGAGACCCAGTACTTC. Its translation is CAISEQSQYGLAGGGYGETQYF.

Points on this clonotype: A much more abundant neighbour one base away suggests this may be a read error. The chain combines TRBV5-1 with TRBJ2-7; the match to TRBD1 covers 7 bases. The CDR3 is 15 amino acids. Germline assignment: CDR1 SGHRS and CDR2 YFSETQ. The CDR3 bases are TGCGCCAGCAGCTTGTTGGGACAGCCAACCTACGAGAAGTACTTC. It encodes CASSLLGQPTYEKYF.

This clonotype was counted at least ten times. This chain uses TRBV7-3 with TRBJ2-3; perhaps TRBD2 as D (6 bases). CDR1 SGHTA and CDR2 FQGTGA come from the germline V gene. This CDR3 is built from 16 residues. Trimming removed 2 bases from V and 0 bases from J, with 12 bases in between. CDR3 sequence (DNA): TGTGCCAGCAGCTTACAAGCGGGTCCTAGCACAGATACGCAGTATTTT. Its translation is CASSLQAGPSTDTQYF.

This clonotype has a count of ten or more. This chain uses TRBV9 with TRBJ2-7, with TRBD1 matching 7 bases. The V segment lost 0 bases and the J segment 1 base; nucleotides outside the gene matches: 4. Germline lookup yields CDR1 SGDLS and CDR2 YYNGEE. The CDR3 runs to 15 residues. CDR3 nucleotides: TGTGCCAGCAGCGTAGGTGGACAGGCTTCCTACGAGCAGTACTTC. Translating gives CASSVGGQASYEQYF.

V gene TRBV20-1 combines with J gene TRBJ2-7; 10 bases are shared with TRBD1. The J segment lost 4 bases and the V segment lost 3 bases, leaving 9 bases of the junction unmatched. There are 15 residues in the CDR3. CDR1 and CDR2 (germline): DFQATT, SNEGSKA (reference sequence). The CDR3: CSASVIDRGLYEQYF. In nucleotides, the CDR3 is TGCAGTGCTAGTGTTATTGACAGGGGGCTGTACGAGCAGTACTTC.

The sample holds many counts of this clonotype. Here the CDR3 reads CASSGGQGAEEAFF. DNA for the CDR3: TGCGCCAGCAGCGGCGGACAGGGGGCTGAAGAGGCTTTCTTT. The gene calls are TRBV5-1 and TRBJ1-1; TRBD1 matches 11 bases. Trimming took 4 bases from V and 11 from J; bases not matched to a gene: 10. CDR3 length: 14 residues. Germline V gives CDR1 SGHRS, CDR2 YFSETQ.

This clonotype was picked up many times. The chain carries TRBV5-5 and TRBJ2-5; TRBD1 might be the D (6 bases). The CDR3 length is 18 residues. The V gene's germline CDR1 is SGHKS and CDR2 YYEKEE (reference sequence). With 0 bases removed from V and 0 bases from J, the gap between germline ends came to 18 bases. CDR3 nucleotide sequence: TGTGCCAGCAGCTTGGGACTTACGTCCGGGACATACCAAGAGACCCAGTACTTC. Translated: CASSLGLTSGTYQETQYF.

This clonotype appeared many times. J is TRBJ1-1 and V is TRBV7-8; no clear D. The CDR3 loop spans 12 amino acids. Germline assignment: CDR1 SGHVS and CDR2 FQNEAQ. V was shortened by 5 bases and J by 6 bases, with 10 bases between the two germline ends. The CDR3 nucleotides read TGTGCCAGCAGCGGCCCCTTTGCTGAAGCTTTCTTT. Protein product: CASSGPFAEAFF.

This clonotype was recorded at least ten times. The CDR3 here is CASSLAGTVLSGNTIYF. CDR3 nucleotides: TGTGCCAGCAGTTTGGCGGGGACAGTTCTCTCTGGAAACACCATATATTTT. This chain joins TRBV12-3 or TRBV12-4 and TRBJ1-3; 7 bases agree with TRBD1. The V segment lost 3 bases and the J segment 0 bases; nucleotides outside the gene matches: 8. This CDR3 spans 17 amino acids.

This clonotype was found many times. CDR3 DNA sequence: TGTGCCAGCTCACGGGGGGATTTGAACTATGGCTACACCTTC. This sequence encodes CASSRGDLNYGYTF. The V gene is TRBV18, the J gene TRBJ1-2, with D possibly being TRBD1 (5 bases). The CDR3 spans 14 residues. V dropped 4 bases and J dropped 2 bases, with 11 bases sitting between them. Germline assignment: CDR1 KGHSH and CDR2 LQKENI.

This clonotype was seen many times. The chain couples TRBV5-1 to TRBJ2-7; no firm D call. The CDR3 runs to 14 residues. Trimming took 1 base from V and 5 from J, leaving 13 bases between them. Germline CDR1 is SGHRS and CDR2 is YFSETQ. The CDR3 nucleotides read TGCGCCAGCAGCTTGCTGGGCCCCGCCAACGAGCAGTACTTC. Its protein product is CASSLLGPANEQYF.

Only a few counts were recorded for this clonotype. In DNA, the CDR3 is TGTGCCAGCTCCGCAAATACTGAAGCTTTCTTT. Translation gives CASSANTEAFF. The V and J genes are TRBV18 and TRBJ1-1; D is ambiguous. Trimming stripped 6 bases from V and 5 bases from J, with 7 bases between. Germline values: CDR1 KGHSH, CDR2 LQKENI. The length of the CDR3 is 11 residues.

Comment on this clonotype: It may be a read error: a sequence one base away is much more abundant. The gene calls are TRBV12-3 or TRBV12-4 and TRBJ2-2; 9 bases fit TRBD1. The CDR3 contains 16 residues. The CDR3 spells CASGTGGAANIGELFF. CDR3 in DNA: TGTGCCAGCGGTACAGGGGGCGCGGCCAACATCGGGGAGCTGTTTTTT.

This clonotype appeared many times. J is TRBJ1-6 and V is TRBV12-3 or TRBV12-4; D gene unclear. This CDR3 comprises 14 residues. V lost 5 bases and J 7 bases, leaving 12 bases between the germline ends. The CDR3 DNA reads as TGTGCCAGCAGTGCCGGACGTATAAATTCACCCCTCCACTTT. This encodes CASSAGRINSPLHF.

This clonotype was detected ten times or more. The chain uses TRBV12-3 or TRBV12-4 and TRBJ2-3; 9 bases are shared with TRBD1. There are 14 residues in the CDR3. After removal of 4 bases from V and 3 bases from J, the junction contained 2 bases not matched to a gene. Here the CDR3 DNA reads TGTGCCAGCAGTTCCGGGACAGGGACAGATACGCAGTATTTT. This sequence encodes CASSSGTGTDTQYF.

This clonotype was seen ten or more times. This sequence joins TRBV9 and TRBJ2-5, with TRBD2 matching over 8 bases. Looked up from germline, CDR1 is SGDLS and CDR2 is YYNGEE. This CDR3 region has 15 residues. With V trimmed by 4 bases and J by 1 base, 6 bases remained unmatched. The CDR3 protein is CASSTHSGAQETQYF. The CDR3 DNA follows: TGTGCCAGCAGCACCCATAGCGGGGCCCAAGAGACCCAGTACTTC.

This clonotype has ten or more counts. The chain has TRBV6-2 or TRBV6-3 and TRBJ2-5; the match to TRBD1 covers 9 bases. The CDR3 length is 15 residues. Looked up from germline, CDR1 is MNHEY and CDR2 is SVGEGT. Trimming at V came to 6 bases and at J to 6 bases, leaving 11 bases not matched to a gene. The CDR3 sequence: CASSPGTGRRKTQYF. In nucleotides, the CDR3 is TGTGCCAGCAGCCCCGGGACAGGGCGGAGGAAGACCCAGTACTTC.

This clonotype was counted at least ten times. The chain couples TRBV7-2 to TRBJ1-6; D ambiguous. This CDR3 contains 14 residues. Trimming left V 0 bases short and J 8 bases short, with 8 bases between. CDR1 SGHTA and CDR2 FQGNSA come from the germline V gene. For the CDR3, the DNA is TGTGCCAGCAGCTTAGCCGGGAGGGATTCACCCCTCCACTTT. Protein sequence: CASSLAGRDSPLHF.